The sequence of this TCR beta chain was determined in a study of T cells in Graves' hyperthyroidism and ophthalmopathy. Amplification yielded TCR beta CDR3 regions, with RNA transcripts as the source. A first-round RT-PCR of the TCR CDR3 used the HTBI primer set. TCRdb re-derived calls from the multiplex PCR reads in MiXCR, one entry per CDR3 protein. The sample shows about 560,000 distinct CDR3 sequences, approximately 16% of them seen only once. CDR3 length equals 13 residues. Germline-derived CDR1 and CDR2 are MDHEN and SYDVKM. The V end lost 6 bases, the J end lost 12 bases, and 21 bases lay between the germline ends. This clonotype appeared many times.

The TCR originated in a woman between 18 and 29 years old with Graves' hyperthyroidism. Material: blood. This chain connects TRBV28 to TRBJ2-7; D is possibly TRBD1 or TRBD2 (5 bases each). The CDR3 loop is CASRPMSGAIAYF. The CDR3 nucleotides are TGTGCCAGCAGACCGATGTCCGGGGCTATAGCGTACTTC. The complete variable domain, with remaining parts taken from reference TRBV28 and TRBJ2-7, reads DVKVTQSSRYLVKRTGEKVFLECVQDMDHENMFWYRQDPGLGLRLIYFSYDVKMKEKGDIPEGYSVSREKKERFSLILESASTNQTSMYLCASRPMSGAIAYFGPGTRLTVT.